This TCR beta chain was found in a study of metastatic and nonmetastatic thyroid tumors. Looking at the study overall: Across peripheral blood and tumor or nodule tissue samples taken from malignant and benign thyroid patients, the repertoires were compared with one another. The study, taken as a whole, reports: In blood and tumor, TCR beta diversity was reportedly significantly higher in malignant thyroid tumors than in benign nodules.

From germline, CDR1 is MNHEY and CDR2 SMNVEV (reference sequence). V shed 0 bases and J shed 8 bases, with 7 bases lying between them. The CDR3 consists of 13 residues. In the authors' workflow: For papillary thyroid cancer, a distant-metastasis classifier was constructed from CDR3 differences observed across clinicopathological groups. TCRdb re-analyzed the PCR reads through MiXCR. The V and J calls were determined by TCRdb, not by the authors. The repertoire has around 16,000 clones, approximately 14% of them found once; the top ten carry around a sixth. This clone came up many times. Its cognate antigen is unknown. Patients had received no treatment of any kind before thyroid surgery.

V and J are TRBV27 and TRBJ1-4, with D unclear. Sequencing was done on a sample of blood. This TCR was sampled from a female donor with papillary thyroid cancer or a benign thyroid nodule (not recorded which). Some clones in this sample may be carry-over from other donors' samples. The DNA for the CDR3 is TGTGCCAGCAGTTTATCTCCGGGGGAAAAACTGTTTTTT. Residues: CASSLSPGEKLFF.